This T cell receptor (beta chain) was captured in a study of Ad26.COV2.S vaccination and SARS-CoV-2 variants. Here immunoSEQ multiplex PCR was the method, and the copy in TCRdb shows in-frame clones only, minus some. The sample has about 500,000 clones, around 89% seen once. Study findings and constraints: Assessments of TCR breadth and depth may have underestimated the total T cell responses. Substantial breadth in spike-specific CD8+ and CD4+ T cell responses was reportedly seen after vaccination.

With respect to this clone: Its specificity is unknown.

Germline CDR1 and CDR2: LGHDT and YNNKEL (reference sequence). Trimming at V came to 5 bases and at J to 4 bases, leaving 5 bases not matched to a gene. CDR3 length: 17 residues. The sample's treatment: approximately 18 received Ad26.COV2.S at low or high dose, single or two shots; about five received placebo; per-sample allocation not given. Vaccine and placebo recipients were sampled on day 63 after the first injection. This adult donor, from Boston, was 18-55 years old. The chain recombines TRBV3-1 (or the pseudogene TRBV3-2) with TRBJ2-1; 16 bases are shared with TRBD2. The sample was peripheral blood, taken in a trial of Ad26.COV2.S vaccine versus placebo. The sequence came from a person between 18 and 65 years old who received the Ad26.COV2.S COVID-19 vaccine or a placebo. In DNA form, the CDR3 reads TGTGCCAGCAGCTCCGGGACTAGCGGGGGGGGATACAATGAGCAGTTCTTC. Protein: CASSSGTSGGGYNEQFF.